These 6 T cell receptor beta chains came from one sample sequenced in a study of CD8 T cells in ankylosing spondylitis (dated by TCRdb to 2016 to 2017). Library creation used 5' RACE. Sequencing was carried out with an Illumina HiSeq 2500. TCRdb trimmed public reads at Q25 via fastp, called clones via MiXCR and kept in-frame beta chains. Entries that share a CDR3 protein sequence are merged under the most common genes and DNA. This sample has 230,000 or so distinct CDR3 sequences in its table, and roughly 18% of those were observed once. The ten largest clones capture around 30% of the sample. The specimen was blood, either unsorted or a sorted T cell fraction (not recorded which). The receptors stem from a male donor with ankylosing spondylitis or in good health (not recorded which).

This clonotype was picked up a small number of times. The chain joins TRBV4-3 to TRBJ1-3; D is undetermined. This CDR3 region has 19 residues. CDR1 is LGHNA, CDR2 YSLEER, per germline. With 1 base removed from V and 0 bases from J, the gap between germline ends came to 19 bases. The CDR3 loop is CASSQVPTFQLSSGNTIYF. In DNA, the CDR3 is TGCGCCAGCAGCCAAGTGCCCACCTTCCAATTGAGCTCTGGAAACACCATATATTTT.

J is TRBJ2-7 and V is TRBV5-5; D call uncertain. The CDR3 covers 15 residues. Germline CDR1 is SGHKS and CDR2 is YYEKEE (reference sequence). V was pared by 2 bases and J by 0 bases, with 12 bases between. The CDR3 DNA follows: TGTGCCAGCAGCTTCTTAGATAGTTTCTCCTACGAGCAGTACTTC. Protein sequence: CASSFLDSFSYEQYF.

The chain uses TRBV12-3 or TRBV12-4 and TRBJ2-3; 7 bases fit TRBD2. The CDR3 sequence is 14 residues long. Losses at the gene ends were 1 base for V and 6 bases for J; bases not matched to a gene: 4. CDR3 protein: CASSLGGRVDTQYF. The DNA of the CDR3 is TGTGCCAGCAGTTTAGGCGGGAGAGTGGATACGCAGTATTTT.

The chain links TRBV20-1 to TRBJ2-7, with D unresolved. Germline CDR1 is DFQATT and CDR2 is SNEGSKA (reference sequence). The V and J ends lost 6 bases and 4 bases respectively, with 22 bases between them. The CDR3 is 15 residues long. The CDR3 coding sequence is TGCAGTGCACCTCGGCGAAGCCACGATCCTTACGAGCAGTACTTC. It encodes CSAPRRSHDPYEQYF.

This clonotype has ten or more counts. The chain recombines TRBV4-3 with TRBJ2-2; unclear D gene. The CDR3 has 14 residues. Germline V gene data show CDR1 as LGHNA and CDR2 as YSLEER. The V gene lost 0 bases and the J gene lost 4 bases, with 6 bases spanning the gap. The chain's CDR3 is CASSQERFTGELFF. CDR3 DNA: TGCGCCAGCAGCCAAGAGAGGTTCACCGGGGAGCTGTTTTTT.

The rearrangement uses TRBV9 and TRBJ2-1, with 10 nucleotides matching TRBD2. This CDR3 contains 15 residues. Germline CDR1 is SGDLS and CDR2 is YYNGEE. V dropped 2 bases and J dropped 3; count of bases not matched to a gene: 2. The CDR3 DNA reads TGTGCCAGCAGCGTTTTAGCGGGAGGCTACAATGAGCAGTTCTTC. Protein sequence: CASSVLAGGYNEQFF.